This T cell receptor beta chain was captured by sequencing in a study of human T cells and chemical hapten exposure. Background on the study: Patients, a majority of them female, were diagnosed with alopecia areata, totalis or universalis.

The time point: pre-sensitization, week 0. Treatment meaning: therapeutic diphenylcyclopropenone sensitization with weekly scalp DPC. Participating donors were patients with alopecia, aged 18 to 70 years, considered appropriate candidates for DPC. The study extracted total RNA from unfractionated whole blood. TCRdb reanalysed the RACE reads using MiXCR and keeps one entry per CDR3 protein. This sample yields 35,000 to 45,000 distinct CDR3 sequences, of which 12% are seen a single time; roughly 5.7% belongs to the top ten. The CDR3 contains 14 residues. V was pared by 4 bases and J by 6 bases, with 10 bases of the junction left unmatched. Germline values: CDR1 SGHRS, CDR2 YFSETQ.

The TCR sequence derives from a woman aged 25 to 45 with alopecia areata. Some clones in this sample may be carry-over from other donors' samples. The rearrangement links TRBV5-1 to TRBJ2-7, with 7 bases matching TRBD1. The specimen comprised whole blood, sampled in connection with sensitization to the hapten diphenylcyclopropenone (DPC). CDR3 sequence reads: CASSQDRPQGEQYF. CDR3 coding DNA: TGCGCCAGCAGCCAGGACAGGCCCCAGGGCGAGCAGTACTTC.